This TCR beta chain was retrieved from a study of blood T cell repertoires in COVID-19. Across the study: COVID-19 samples collected from the United States, Italy and Spain covered acute and convalescent phases.

The germline V gene has CDR1 LNHDA and CDR2 SQIVND (reference sequence). Trimming took 1 base from V and 1 from J, leaving 13 bases between them. The CDR3 length is 16 residues. This clone was seen only a few times. While infection was still active, Seattle patients were enrolled and then followed longitudinally. Authors' analysis steps: Reference gene primers were amplified, and this amplification served to estimate nucleated cell counts. Assay used: immunoSEQ multiplex PCR; TCRdb lists only in-frame clones, some missing. D and trimming were read from the DNA, whereas the V and J calls and clone size are those reported in that table. This table has 350,000 to 450,000 clones, 75% to 90% appearing once.

Sequences were obtained from peripheral blood. This sequence was found in a woman aged 60-70 years with COVID-19, enrolled during active disease. The chain is built from TRBV19 and TRBJ1-1; no clear D. The CDR3 is CASSIGAAGANTEAFF. CDR3 bases: TGTGCCAGTAGTATAGGTGCGGCGGGCGCGAACACTGAAGCTTTCTTT.